These 18 T cell receptor beta chains originate from one sample sequenced in a study of blood T cell repertoires in COVID-19. Sequencing was performed with immunoSEQ multiplex PCR; in TCRdb, only in-frame clones are kept and a portion is missing. The sample consists of about 170,000 clones, approximately 85% of them appearing once. Sequenced: peripheral blood. The receptors shown here come from a man aged 80 or over with COVID-19, enrolled during active disease.

The J gene is TRBJ2-2, the V gene TRBV6-5, with 8 bases aligning to TRBD2. The CDR3 has 15 residues. Per the germline V gene, CDR1 is MNHEY and CDR2 is SVGAGI. After removal of 6 bases from V and 3 bases from J, the junction contained 6 bases not matched to a gene. Written as DNA, the CDR3 is TGTGCCAGCAGCCCCTCCGGGGGGGACACCGGGGAGCTGTTTTTT. Its protein is CASSPSGGDTGELFF.

The rearrangement joins TRBV10-3 to TRBJ1-1, with TRBD1 as a possible D gene (6 bases). The V gene lost 6 bases and the J gene lost 11 bases, with 16 bases spanning the gap. The CDR3 is 12 amino acids. The germline V gene encodes CDR1 ENHRY and CDR2 SYGVKD. CDR3 region: CAIRDRNFWAFF. CDR3 in DNA: TGTGCCATCAGGGACAGAAATTTTTGGGCTTTCTTT.

This clone has just a few counts. The chain employs TRBV7-3 and TRBJ1-6; possibly TRBD1 for D (6 bases). Trimming stripped 5 bases from V and 7 bases from J, with 9 bases between. Germline V gives CDR1 SGHTA, CDR2 FQGTGA. This CDR3 region has 13 residues. Here the CDR3 reads CASSRGQNSPLHF. DNA for the CDR3: TGTGCCAGCAGCCGAGGACAGAATTCACCCCTCCACTTT.

The chain uses TRBV2 and TRBJ2-1; a possible D gene is TRBD2 (5 bases). This CDR3 spans 11 amino acids. CDR1 is SNHLY, CDR2 FYNNEI, per germline. Trimming took 5 bases from V and 11 from J, leaving 10 bases between them. Here the CDR3 reads CASSLGLQQFF. The CDR3 DNA is TGTGCCAGCAGTCTAGGACTCCAGCAGTTCTTC.

The chain is built from TRBV18 and TRBJ2-6; D is ambiguous. Trimming left V 5 bases short and J 0 bases short, with 8 bases between. The CDR3 length is 15 residues. Germline CDR1 and CDR2: KGHSH and LQKENI. CDR3 nucleotides: TGTGCCAGCTCAAGAGGCCCCTCTGGGGCCAACGTCCTGACTTTC. Translation: CASSRGPSGANVLTF.

The rearrangement links TRBV24-1 to TRBJ2-3; D is undetermined. The CDR3 extends over 15 amino acids. Germline V gene lookup returns CDR1 KGHDR and CDR2 SFDVKD. V dropped 3 bases and J dropped 1 base, with 10 bases sitting between them. DNA of the CDR3: TGTGCCACCAGTGATCCAGAGGCGGGCACAGATACGCAGTATTTT. It codes for CATSDPEAGTDTQYF.

This clone came up once. The chain has TRBV2 and TRBJ2-2; 7 nucleotides line up with TRBD2. The germline V gene has CDR1 SNHLY and CDR2 FYNNEI. V shed 1 base, J shed 7 bases, and the junction held 3 bases outside the gene matches. The CDR3 runs to 14 residues. The CDR3 protein is CASSEVGGFGELFF. The DNA of the CDR3 is TGTGCCAGCAGTGAAGTGGGAGGGTTCGGGGAGCTGTTTTTT.

The chain carries TRBV28 and TRBJ2-4, with 10 bases that match TRBD2. Germline V gene sequence: CDR1 MDHEN, CDR2 SYDVKM. There are 16 residues in the CDR3. Trimming took 5 bases from V and 2 from J; bases not matched to a gene: 6. CDR3 DNA sequence: TGTGCCAGCAGTCGGATAGCGGGGGGAACCAAAAACATTCAGTACTTC. This codes for CASSRIAGGTKNIQYF.

The chain recombines TRBV2 with TRBJ2-7; TRBD1 matches 7 bases. The germline V gene has CDR1 SNHLY and CDR2 FYNNEI. This CDR3 has 15 residues. V shed 7 bases, J shed 3 bases, and the junction held 12 bases outside the gene matches. Here the CDR3 DNA reads TGTGCCAGCAACCCGGGACAGAGTTTTAACTACGAGCAGTACTTC. Protein: CASNPGQSFNYEQYF.

This clone was recorded many times. The rearrangement uses TRBV18 and TRBJ1-6, with 7 bases fitting TRBD1. The germline V gene encodes CDR1 KGHSH and CDR2 LQKENI. The ends lost 7 bases at V and 7 bases at J; junction bases unmatched: 4. The CDR3 sequence is 13 residues long. CDR3 nucleotides: TGTGCCAGCTTAATGGACAGGAATTCACCCCTCCACTTT. Translating it yields CASLMDRNSPLHF.

CDR3 loop: CASSLGGLGYDGYTF. As DNA, the CDR3 is TGCGCCAGCAGCTTGGGAGGGCTGGGCTATGATGGCTACACCTTC. The V and J genes are TRBV5-1 and TRBJ1-2; no firm D call. The V end lost 0 bases, the J end lost 6 bases, and 15 bases lay between the germline ends. Germline V lookup: CDR1 SGHRS, CDR2 YFSETQ. This CDR3 spans 15 amino acids.

The chain combines TRBV6-5 with TRBJ1-4, with D perhaps TRBD1 (6 bases). The germline V and J ends were trimmed by 10 bases and 4 bases, with 13 bases remaining between them. Germline CDR1 and CDR2: MNHEY and SVGAGI. The CDR3 extends over 13 amino acids. The CDR3 sequence: CAIGRTVNEKLFF. In nucleotides, the CDR3 is TGTGCCATCGGGCGGACAGTTAATGAAAAACTGTTTTTT.

This clone was seen a handful of times. The genes are TRBV7-9 and TRBJ1-4; TRBD1 aligns across 11 bases. CDR3 size: 14 residues. V trimming: 2 bases; J trimming: 10 bases; junction bases outside the gene matches: 3. Per germline, CDR1 SEHNR and CDR2 FQNEAQ (reference sequence). For the CDR3, the DNA is TGTGCCAGCAGCTTAACCGGGACAGGGGGAAAACTGTTTTTT. Residues: CASSLTGTGGKLFF. Full variable domain (rest looked up from reference TRBV7-9 and TRBJ1-4): DTGVSQNPRHKITKRGQNVTFRCDPISEHNRLYWYRQTLGQGPEFLTYFQNEAQLEKSRLLSDRFSAERPKGSFSTLEIQRTEQGDSAMYLCASSLTGTGGKLFFGSGTQLSVL.

This chain connects TRBV11-1 to TRBJ2-2; TRBD1 matches at 8 bases. V lost 5 bases, J lost 3 bases, and 2 bases stayed unmatched. Germline CDR1 SGHAT, CDR2 FQDESV (reference sequence). This CDR3 is 14 amino acids long. CDR3 bases: TGTGCCAGCAGCGAGGACAGGGACACCGGGGAGCTGTTTTTT. It specifies CASSEDRDTGELFF.

V usage is TRBV9 and J usage is TRBJ2-2; no clear D gene. This CDR3 comprises 11 residues. With 6 bases removed from V and 4 bases from J, the gap between germline ends came to 4 bases. Per germline, CDR1 SGDLS and CDR2 YYNGEE. Here the CDR3 reads CASTLTGELFF. CDR3 DNA: TGTGCCAGCACCCTCACCGGGGAGCTGTTTTTT.

The V gene is TRBV6-1, the J gene TRBJ1-6; 7 bases map to TRBD1. Germline V gives CDR1 MNHNS, CDR2 SASEGT. J lost 7 bases, V lost 4 bases, and 10 bases had no gene match. CDR3 length equals 16 residues. This CDR3 reads CASSVRDRPGNSPLHF. DNA of the CDR3: TGTGCCAGCAGTGTTCGGGACAGACCAGGGAATTCACCCCTCCACTTT.

The sample holds a few counts of this clone. The gene calls are TRBV9 and TRBJ1-4, with D perhaps matching TRBD1 (6 bases). This CDR3 spans 16 amino acids. Per the germline V gene, CDR1 is SGDLS and CDR2 is YYNGEE. The V and J ends lost 0 bases and 7 bases respectively, with 16 bases between them. CDR3 coding DNA: TGTGCCAGCAGCGTAGCTGCGGGGGCTGGGGGTGAAAAACTGTTTTTT. It yields the protein CASSVAAGAGGEKLFF.

The J gene is TRBJ1-1, the V gene TRBV5-6, with TRBD1 identical over 7 bases. From germline, CDR1 is SGHDT and CDR2 YYEEEE. The J segment lost 1 base and the V segment lost 4 bases, leaving 7 bases of the junction unmatched. The CDR3 sequence is 15 residues long. CDR3 in amino acids: CASSPQGVRNTEAFF. CDR3 DNA sequence: TGTGCCAGCAGCCCTCAGGGGGTCCGGAACACTGAAGCTTTCTTT. Full variable domain (rest looked up from reference TRBV5-6 and TRBJ1-1): DAGVTQSPTHLIKTRGQQVTLRCSPKSGHDTVSWYQQALGQGPQFIFQYYEEEERQRGNFPDRFSGHQFPNYSSELNVNALLLGDSALYLCASSPQGVRNTEAFFGQGTRLTVV.